The text below deals with one T cell receptor beta chain. The record originates from a study of blood T cell repertoires in COVID-19. Repertoires were generated with immunoSEQ multiplex PCR, while TCRdb's copy carries only in-frame clones and drops some. Of 170,000 or so clones in the sample, about 78% were seen once. Germline V lookup: CDR1 MGHDK, CDR2 SYGVNS. The CDR3 extends over 14 amino acids. V lost 4 bases to trimming and J lost 2 bases, with 11 bases between them. The chain links TRBV25-1 to TRBJ1-1; TRBD1 might be the D (5 bases). Sequenced material: PBMCs or T cells enriched from blood (not recorded which). This receptor was taken from a woman aged 50 to 60 who had recovered from COVID-19. The CDR3 loop reads CASSVQESNTEAFF. CDR3 DNA: TGTGCCAGCAGTGTACAGGAGAGCAACACTGAAGCTTTCTTT.